The rows below give T cell receptor beta chains drawn from one sample of a study of molecular identifiers for immune sequencing clone quantification. Each CDR3 protein is one row after TCRdb ran MiXCR on the PCR reads. The sample carries about 500,000 distinct CDR3 sequences, about 21% recorded once. Material for sequencing was naive CD8+ T cells from blood, with Jurkat cell RNA spiked in. The source is a human donor in good health. Some libraries in this study had Jurkat cell RNA spiked in. Each CDR3 is given with its conserved first and last residue. D genes are given only for firm matches. Clone size is given for some rows only: seen once, a few or many times, or a class if the clone is expanded.

TRBJ2-7	TRBV4-3	-	many	CASSPGQSSYEQYF	TGCGCCAGCAGCCCGGGCCAGAGCTCCTACGAGCAGTACTTC
TRBJ2-2	TRBV5-1	TRBD2	-	CASSFGLAGYTGELFF	TGCGCCAGCAGCTTTGGACTAGCGGGGTACACCGGGGAGCTGTTTTTT
TRBJ2-6	TRBV28	-	many	CASSRGPPRSGANVLTF	TGTGCCAGCAGCAGGGGCCCTCCCCGCTCTGGGGCCAACGTCCTGACTTTC
TRBJ2-3	TRBV12-3/TRBV12-4	-	-	CASCFWESSSSADTQYF	TGTGCCAGCTGTTTTTGGGAGTCCAGTAGCAGCGCAGATACGCAGTATTTT
TRBJ1-2	TRBV20-1	-	many	CSLNGYTF	TGCAGCCTTAATGGCTACACCTTC
TRBJ2-3	TRBV19	-	few	CASSILYQKTDTQYF	TGTGCCAGTAGTATACTTTACCAGAAGACAGATACGCAGTATTTT
TRBJ2-5	TRBV13	-	many	CASHEGSQGTQYF	TGTGCCAGCCACGAGGGTAGTCAAGGTACCCAGTACTTC
TRBJ2-5	TRBV12-3/TRBV12-4	-	many	CASSLVGLETQYF	TGTGCCAGCAGTTTAGTTGGGCTTGAGACCCAGTACTTC
TRBJ1-4	TRBV3-1	-	many	CASSAWSEKLFF	TGTGCCAGCAGCGCATGGAGCGAAAAACTGTTTTTT
TRBJ2-7	TRBV19	-	many	CASSAGQYEQYF	TGTGCCAGTAGTGCTGGGCAGTACGAGCAGTACTTC
TRBJ1-2	TRBV3-1	-	many	CASSQDRGYGYTF	TGTGCCAGCAGCCAAGACAGGGGATATGGCTACACCTTC
TRBJ2-1	TRBV6-5	TRBD1	few	CASSHGTGEANEQFF	TGTGCCAGCAGTCACGGGACAGGGGAGGCAAATGAGCAGTTCTTC
TRBJ2-7	TRBV29-1	-	many	CSVDGGDSYEQYF	TGCAGCGTTGACGGCGGGGACTCCTACGAGCAGTACTTC
TRBJ1-5	TRBV5-6	-	many	CASSLASSDQPQHF	TGTGCCAGCAGCTTGGCCTCCAGTGATCAGCCCCAGCATTTT
TRBJ2-7	TRBV11-2	TRBD2	few	CASTGLAAHYEQYF	TGTGCCAGCACCGGACTAGCGGCCCACTACGAGCAGTACTTC